Included here is one T cell receptor beta chain sequence, with context. Antigen specificity is unknown. This sample is part of a study of T cell responses to AZD1222 COVID-19 vaccine. Study conclusions and caveats: Of spike-specific TCRs, nearly half reportedly target regions left unmutated in variants. Just a handful of AZD1222 recipients were seropositive at baseline. None of the repertoires were sampled until the peak T cell response had passed.

Sequencing used immunoSEQ multiplex PCR; TCRdb keeps in-frame clones, though not all of them. The table records 150,000 to 200,000 clones, roughly nine tenths of them present only once. Germline V gives CDR1 SGDLS, CDR2 YYNGEE. V lost 4 bases, J lost 3 bases, and 6 bases stayed unmatched. The CDR3 is made up of 14 amino acids. The starting material was peripheral blood, obtained 28 days after the second dose of the MenACWY control vaccine. This sequence originates from an adult who received the MenACWY meningococcal vaccine as a control. This sequence joins TRBV9 and TRBJ1-1; 7 positions match TRBD1. The CDR3 loop is CASSIGTAYTEAFF. The CDR3 DNA follows: TGTGCCAGCAGCATCGGGACAGCCTACACTGAAGCTTTCTTT.